The clone carrying this T cell receptor beta chain was seen many times. The antigen is not known. The CDR3 runs to 12 residues. V was shortened by 0 bases and J by 7 bases, with 6 bases between the two germline ends. Germline V gene lookup returns CDR1 LGHDT and CDR2 YNNKEL (reference sequence). This entry is derived from a study of early T cells in non-severe SARS-CoV-2 infection. As for the study in general: Sequencing was performed on bulk RNA from unsorted whole blood, leaving chains unpaired.

General study findings and limits: The matching step, a VDJdb search, favored anti-spike CD8 responses and missed private and CD4 specificities.

Individual cDNA molecules were tagged with unique molecular identifiers, the study reported. A single record per CDR3 protein comes from TCRdb applying MiXCR to the 5' RACE reads. Of tens of thousands of distinct CDR3 sequences listed, 10% are singletons. The sample taken for sequencing was whole blood. V is TRBV3-1 and J is TRBJ1-2; D gene ambiguous. This clonotype originated in an adult who was a healthcare worker with PCR-confirmed SARS-CoV-2 infection or an uninfected control (not recorded which). The CDR3 reads CASSQEERGYTF. DNA of the CDR3: TGTGCCAGCAGCCAAGAGGAGCGTGGCTACACCTTC.